The clone carrying this TCR beta chain was detected a few times. What it binds is unknown. Other autoimmune diseases, uncontrolled infections, pregnancy or lactation excluded patients from enrollment. The data originate from a study of Graves' ophthalmopathy and Graves' hyperthyroidism. Trimming at V came to 6 bases and at J to 3 bases, leaving 9 bases not matched to a gene. The CDR3 is 15 amino acids. The V gene's germline CDR1 is MNHNY and CDR2 SVGAGI (reference sequence). Transcripts of RNA were the source for amplifying TCR beta CDR3 regions. HTBI primers served in a first-round RT-PCR, which a second-round multiplex PCR followed. One entry per CDR3 protein results from TCRdb running MiXCR on the multiplex PCR reads. This table holds over a million distinct CDR3 sequences, roughly two fifths found once. Study-wide points: Among expanded thyroid clonotypes above 0.001 frequency, most also occurred in blood. Its predictions of ophthalmopathy progression gave the model 70.59% sensitivity and 72.22% specificity.

This clonotype was obtained from an adult man with Graves' hyperthyroidism. V gene TRBV6-6 combines with J gene TRBJ1-2, with 8 positions matching TRBD1. Material: peripheral blood or thyroid tissue (not recorded which). The CDR3 DNA reads TGTGCCAGCAGGTATCAGGGGGCGCGGGACTATGGCTACACCTTC. This sequence encodes CASRYQGARDYGYTF.